These T cell receptor beta chains were read from a single sample in a study of beta chain features in type 1 diabetes. The assay was immunoSEQ multiplex PCR, and TCRdb's table has in-frame clones only and misses some. The table includes around 340,000 clones, 8% detected once. Source material: central memory CD4+ T cells from blood. These receptors were taken from a woman between 18 and 29 years old in good health. CDR3s include the opening cysteine and the closing phenylalanine or tryptophan. The D gene is left open where the match is weak. Size is omitted from some rows. Given values are once, few, many or a class for expanded clones.

V gene | clone size | D gene | CDR3 protein
TRBV29-1 | many | - | CSAIKDIHEQYF
TRBV27 | - | TRBD2 | CASSTLAGNGANVLTF
TRBV27 | few | - | CASSLKGSYEQYF
TRBV6-5 | - | TRBD2 | CASKGNSGNEQFF
TRBV4-2 | few | TRBD1 | CASSQVSRKTGAPYEQYF
TRBV6-5 | - | - | CASSFNRGSGNTIYF
TRBV9 | - | - | CASSVGVSNQPQHF
TRBV18 | few | TRBD1 | CASSPLAGGSYNEQFF
TRBV7-2 | - | TRBD2 | CASSFLAGEGLTQYF
TRBV7-9 | - | - | CASSTRQSWVETQYF
TRBV6-6 | - | - | CASSQTWTSPYEQYF
TRBV7-2 | few | - | CASSLTVSGANVLTF
TRBV23-1 | - | - | CASSQGRRWYEQYF
TRBV5-6 | few | TRBD1 | CASSNPGQGNEQYF
TRBV7-2 | - | - | CASSLRVGNEQYF
TRBV9 | - | TRBD2 | CASSPRGDRSLSHGEQYF
TRBV18 | - | TRBD2 | CASTIAGGVVDYEQYF
TRBV7-2 | - | - | CASSFLKSNEQFF
TRBV7-8 | few | TRBD1 | CASSPGTGEFYEQYF
TRBV27 | few | TRBD1 | CASSYDRGRELFF
TRBV23-1 | - | - | CASIQGGHPDKLFF
TRBV10-3 | many | - | CAISDLDDQPQHF
TRBV2 | few | TRBD1 | CASSEIPGTGQGRSIQYF
TRBV6-1 | few | - | CASTPRTEANQPQHF
TRBV11-2 | - | TRBD1 | CASSKGAGGAGSQPQHF
TRBV7-3 | few | - | CASSLVWSTAPHEQYF
TRBV5-4 | - | - | CASSFFGRGNNIQYF
TRBV7-8 | - | TRBD2 | CASSQLAGVEEQFF
TRBV28 | few | - | CASITYSRGDNEKLFF
TRBV28 | - | - | CASSSTSNGYTF
TRBV6-5 | few | - | CASRPGAGNQPQHF
TRBV15 | few | TRBD2 | CATSRLAGSTLEQFF
TRBV15 | - | - | CATSSYRQVHQPQHF
TRBV15 | - | - | CATRLDRNQPQHF
TRBV19 | - | TRBD1 | CASSGRGQINGYTF
TRBV7-3 | few | - | CASSPTPQETQYF
TRBV6-1 | few | - | CATARGGGTDTQYF